This TCR beta chain was recovered during a study of Graves' ophthalmopathy and Graves' hyperthyroidism. The CDR3 loop spans 18 amino acids. With V trimmed by 2 bases and J by 0 bases, 5 bases remained unmatched. Looked up from germline, CDR1 is SGHTA and CDR2 is FQGNSA. Of note for this clonotype: Its antigen is as yet unknown.

Other autoimmune diseases, uncontrolled infections, pregnancy or lactation led to the exclusion of patients. The authors diagnosed from clinical symptoms, serum thyroxine, TRAb, thyroid ultrasound and orbital computed tomography. Amplification targeted the TCR beta CDR3 regions, with RNA transcripts as the source material. First-round RT-PCR with HTBI primers preceded a second-round multiplex PCR. TCRdb itself ran the multiplex PCR reads through MiXCR, one entry per CDR3 protein. The table has over a million distinct CDR3 sequences, 35% to 40% seen once. Findings and caveats of the study: A 13-signature model separated ophthalmopathy from stable hyperthyroidism, reaching roughly 85% sensitivity and around 83% specificity cross-validated. Most clonotypes expanded in thyroid above 0.001 frequency were present in blood too.

The receptor was isolated from an adult man with Graves' hyperthyroidism. The chain joins TRBV7-2 to TRBJ2-6; 9 nucleotides match TRBD1. Sequenced: peripheral blood or thyroid tissue (not recorded which). The CDR3 nucleotides read TGTGCCAGCAGCTTAAAGGGGACAGGGAACTCTGGGGCCAACGTCCTGACTTTC. Translating it yields CASSLKGTGNSGANVLTF.